The rows below give T cell receptor beta chains drawn from one sample of a study of tumor-infiltrating lymphocytes in oesophageal squamous cell carcinoma. TCRdb reanalysed the PCR reads using MiXCR and keeps one entry per CDR3 protein. The profile shows 21,000 or so distinct CDR3 sequences, more than 30% of them singletons. The specimen was esophageal tumor tissue. These receptors all come from a male donor with esophageal squamous cell carcinoma. The CDR3 runs from the conserved cysteine through the conserved F or W. The order of the fields is D gene, J gene, clone size, V gene, CDR3 protein, CDR3 DNA. The D gene is left open where the match is weak. Only part of the rows carry a size: once, few, many, or a class if the clone is expanded.

D: NA; J: TRBJ2-7; size: many; V: TRBV7-3; CDR3: CASSLGPTDEQYF; DNA: TGTGCCAGCAGCTTGGGCCCTACCGATGAGCAGTACTTC
D: NA; J: TRBJ2-7; size: many; V: TRBV25-1; CDR3: CASGEIFRDGYEQYF; DNA: TGTGCCAGCGGAGAAATCTTCCGGGACGGCTACGAGCAGTACTTC
D: NA; J: TRBJ2-7; size: NA; V: TRBV7-4; CDR3: CASSLSMTVTYEQYF; DNA: TGTGCCAGCAGCTTAAGTATGACGGTAACCTACGAGCAGTACTTC
D: NA; J: TRBJ2-7; size: few; V: TRBV3-1; CDR3: CASSQEEGRPEQYF; DNA: TGTGCCAGCAGCCAAGAGGAGGGGCGGCCCGAGCAGTACTTC
D: NA; J: TRBJ2-1; size: NA; V: TRBV5-3; CDR3: CASSLAQGLGNEQFF; DNA: TGTGCCAGCAGCTTGGCGCAGGGCTTGGGCAATGAGCAGTTCTTC
D: NA; J: TRBJ1-6; size: few; V: TRBV19; CDR3: CASSRGGMDSPLHF; DNA: TGTGCCAGTAGTAGGGGGGGCATGGATTCACCCCTCCACTTT
D: NA; J: TRBJ2-1; size: many; V: TRBV5-1; CDR3: CASSLAAVRGPSSGQYNEQFF; DNA: TGCGCCAGCAGCTTGGCCGCGGTCAGGGGGCCTTCTAGCGGGCAGTACAATGAGCAGTTCTTC
D: NA; J: TRBJ2-1; size: NA; V: TRBV7-3; CDR3: CASSQNGPAGEQFF; DNA: TGTGCCAGCAGCCAGAACGGGCCTGCGGGTGAGCAGTTCTTC
D: TRBD2; J: TRBJ2-7; size: few; V: TRBV7-6; CDR3: CASSRNSGRGYEQYF; DNA: TGTGCCAGCAGCCGAAATAGCGGGAGGGGCTACGAGCAGTACTTC
D: NA; J: TRBJ2-7; size: NA; V: TRBV6-1; CDR3: CASQSNTPYEQYF; DNA: TGTGCCAGCCAATCTAATACACCTTACGAGCAGTACTTC
D: NA; J: TRBJ2-5; size: many; V: TRBV27; CDR3: CASSLWGQEETQYF; DNA: TGTGCCAGCAGTTTATGGGGTCAGGAAGAGACCCAGTACTTC
D: NA; J: TRBJ1-2; size: NA; V: TRBV7-2; CDR3: CASSSSLSRGYTF; DNA: TGTGCCAGCAGCTCAAGCTTATCGAGGGGCTACACCTTC
D: NA; J: TRBJ1-2; size: NA; V: TRBV7-3; CDR3: CASSPGITDYGYTF; DNA: TGTGCCAGCAGCCCGGGGATTACGGACTATGGCTACACCTTC
D: NA; J: TRBJ2-7; size: once; V: TRBV6-6; CDR3: CASMGFYEQYF; DNA: TGTGCCAGCATGGGTTTCTACGAGCAGTACTTC
D: TRBD2; J: TRBJ2-5; size: few; V: TRBV6-4; CDR3: CASSGGKTSGRGNEQYF; DNA: TGTGCCAGCAGTGGGGGGAAGACTAGCGGGAGGGGTAATGAGCAGTACTTC
D: NA; J: TRBJ2-6; size: NA; V: TRBV6-2/TRBV6-3; CDR3: CASTTRSSGANVLTF; DNA: TGTGCCAGCACCACGAGGAGCTCTGGGGCCAACGTCCTGACTTTC
D: NA; J: TRBJ2-6; size: NA; V: TRBV20-1; CDR3: CSARDRAGANVLTF; DNA: TGCAGTGCTAGAGATCGGGCCGGGGCCAACGTCCTGACTTTC
D: NA; J: TRBJ2-5; size: many; V: TRBV28; CDR3: CASSFRGHLGETQYF; DNA: TGTGCCAGCAGTTTCCGCGGACATCTGGGGGAGACCCAGTACTTC
D: TRBD2; J: TRBJ2-3; size: many; V: TRBV10-2; CDR3: CASSEASGRGLDTQYF; DNA: TGCGCCAGCAGTGAAGCTAGCGGGAGAGGATTAGATACGCAGTATTTT
D: NA; J: TRBJ1-2; size: NA; V: TRBV7-2; CDR3: CASSLAGGSLGYTF; DNA: TGTGCCAGCAGCTTAGCGGGCGGAAGCTTGGGCTACACCTTC
D: NA; J: TRBJ1-5; size: NA; V: TRBV7-2; CDR3: CASSPVGQPQHF; DNA: TGTGCCAGCAGCCCCGTAGGTCAGCCCCAGCATTTT
D: NA; J: TRBJ2-1; size: NA; V: TRBV7-8; CDR3: CASIPMRENNEQFF; DNA: TGTGCCAGCATCCCAATGCGAGAAAACAATGAGCAGTTCTTC
D: TRBD2; J: TRBJ2-5; size: NA; V: TRBV12-3/TRBV12-4; CDR3: CASRSSGVQETQYF; DNA: TGTGCCAGCAGATCTAGCGGGGTCCAAGAGACCCAGTACTTC
D: NA; J: TRBJ2-1; size: NA; V: TRBV7-8; CDR3: CASSAGYEQFF; DNA: TGTGCCAGCAGCGCAGGATATGAGCAGTTCTTC
D: TRBD1; J: TRBJ2-3; size: NA; V: TRBV15; CDR3: CATSREGQGRDTQYF; DNA: TGTGCCACCAGCAGAGAGGGACAGGGGCGAGATACGCAGTATTTT
D: NA; J: TRBJ1-1; size: few; V: TRBV6-6; CDR3: CASSYSSGFAPEAFF; DNA: TGTGCCAGCAGTTACTCGTCAGGGTTCGCCCCTGAAGCTTTCTTT
D: NA; J: TRBJ2-7; size: NA; V: TRBV4-3; CDR3: CASRLTDIVEHPWLYEQYF; DNA: TGCGCCAGCAGACTTACGGACATAGTGGAACATCCTTGGCTCTACGAGCAGTACTTC
D: NA; J: TRBJ2-7; size: NA; V: TRBV7-6; CDR3: CASSSLTSGAYEQYF; DNA: TGTGCCAGCAGCTCTCTTACGTCAGGAGCCTACGAGCAGTACTTC
D: NA; J: TRBJ1-2; size: medium-sized; V: TRBV24-1; CDR3: CATSGPAGNYGYTF; DNA: TGTGCCACCAGTGGCCCTGCTGGTAACTATGGCTACACCTTC
D: TRBD2; J: TRBJ2-1; size: many; V: TRBV18; CDR3: CASSPVGLAGLNEQFF; DNA: TGTGCCAGCTCACCGGTGGGACTAGCGGGGCTAAATGAGCAGTTCTTC
D: TRBD2; J: TRBJ2-1; size: NA; V: TRBV4-1; CDR3: CASSQDWGLAGVNEQFF; DNA: TGCGCCAGCAGCCAAGATTGGGGTCTAGCGGGGGTCAATGAGCAGTTCTTC
D: TRBD2; J: TRBJ2-3; size: NA; V: TRBV6-5; CDR3: CASRDTSGRVDTQYF; DNA: TGTGCCAGCAGGGATACTAGCGGGAGGGTAGATACGCAGTATTTT
D: TRBD1; J: TRBJ2-1; size: NA; V: TRBV7-2; CDR3: CAGSRDRGGHEQFF; DNA: TGTGCCGGCAGCCGGGACAGGGGTGGCCATGAGCAGTTCTTC
D: NA; J: TRBJ2-3; size: NA; V: TRBV7-2; CDR3: CASSFHAGAFRLDTQYF; DNA: TGTGCCAGCAGCTTTCATGCGGGGGCCTTTCGATTAGATACGCAGTATTTT
D: NA; J: TRBJ2-5; size: NA; V: TRBV7-9; CDR3: CASSSWTGPETQYF; DNA: TGTGCCAGCAGCTCCTGGACGGGGCCGGAGACCCAGTACTTC
D: TRBD1; J: TRBJ1-2; size: many; V: TRBV6-1; CDR3: CASSSDRGRRYTF; DNA: TGTGCCAGCAGTTCCGACAGGGGGAGACGCTACACCTTC
D: NA; J: TRBJ2-1; size: once; V: TRBV11-1; CDR3: CASSLGTINEQFF; DNA: TGTGCCAGCAGCTTGGGGACGATCAATGAGCAGTTCTTC
D: TRBD1; J: TRBJ2-6; size: NA; V: TRBV7-2; CDR3: CASSFFGDRVPEANVLTF; DNA: TGTGCCAGCAGCTTCTTCGGGGACAGGGTCCCTGAGGCCAACGTCCTGACTTTC
D: NA; J: TRBJ2-3; size: NA; V: TRBV28; CDR3: CASSIPGFTQYF; DNA: TGTGCCAGCAGCATTCCCGGTTTTACGCAGTATTTT
D: TRBD2; J: TRBJ2-3; size: many; V: TRBV24-1; CDR3: CATSDPRTGVGLAGSTDTQYF; DNA: TGTGCCACCAGTGATCCCCGGACAGGGGTGGGACTAGCGGGGAGCACAGATACGCAGTATTTT
D: NA; J: TRBJ2-1; size: once; V: TRBV12-3/TRBV12-4; CDR3: CASSFPGAGSYNEQFF; DNA: TGTGCCAGCAGTTTCCCAGGGGCAGGATCCTACAATGAGCAGTTCTTC
D: NA; J: TRBJ2-3; size: NA; V: TRBV10-3; CDR3: CAISEHQGLQYF; DNA: TGTGCCATCAGTGAGCATCAGGGCCTCCAGTATTTT
D: NA; J: TRBJ1-1; size: many; V: TRBV7-9; CDR3: CASRRNTEAFF; DNA: TGTGCCAGCAGACGGAACACTGAAGCTTTCTTT
D: TRBD1; J: TRBJ2-5; size: NA; V: TRBV7-2; CDR3: CASSLGAGTGQETQYF; DNA: TGTGCCAGCAGCTTAGGGGCCGGGACAGGGCAAGAGACCCAGTACTTC
D: TRBD2; J: TRBJ2-3; size: NA; V: TRBV6-1; CDR3: CASNRIAGERRDTQYF; DNA: TGTGCCAGCAACCGTATAGCGGGAGAAAGGAGAGATACGCAGTATTTT
D: NA; J: TRBJ2-1; size: NA; V: TRBV7-6; CDR3: CASSLESEDSYNEQFF; DNA: TGTGCTAGCAGCTTAGAATCGGAGGACTCCTACAATGAGCAGTTCTTC
D: NA; J: TRBJ1-4; size: few; V: TRBV18; CDR3: CASSPGQGEKLFF; DNA: TGTGCCAGCTCACCAGGGCAGGGCGAAAAACTGTTTTTT
D: NA; J: TRBJ2-3; size: many; V: TRBV6-2/TRBV6-3; CDR3: CASSYRTSTDTQYF; DNA: TGTGCCAGCAGTTACCGGACTAGCACAGATACGCAGTATTTT
D: NA; J: TRBJ2-7; size: NA; V: TRBV7-2; CDR3: CASSLYRQFYEQYF; DNA: TGTGCCAGCAGCTTATATCGACAGTTCTACGAGCAGTACTTC
D: TRBD1; J: TRBJ2-1; size: medium-sized; V: TRBV27; CDR3: CASINRGLYYNEQFF; DNA: TGTGCCAGCATCAACAGGGGGCTCTACTACAATGAGCAGTTCTTC
D: NA; J: TRBJ2-7; size: NA; V: TRBV27; CDR3: CASSRNPPSEQYF; DNA: TGTGCCAGCAGCAGGAACCCTCCGTCCGAGCAGTACTTC
D: TRBD2; J: TRBJ2-5; size: few; V: TRBV7-8; CDR3: CASSSRTSGSQETQYF; DNA: TGTGCCAGCAGCTCCAGGACTAGCGGGAGCCAAGAGACCCAGTACTTC
D: NA; J: TRBJ1-4; size: many; V: TRBV4-1; CDR3: CASSTTTHGDEKLFF; DNA: TGCGCCAGCAGCACTACAACCCACGGGGATGAAAAACTGTTTTTT
D: NA; J: TRBJ2-7; size: many; V: TRBV6-1; CDR3: CASSESGYEQYF; DNA: TGTGCCAGCAGTGAATCCGGCTACGAGCAGTACTTC
D: NA; J: TRBJ2-7; size: NA; V: TRBV15; CDR3: CATSTMHSGSYEQYF; DNA: TGTGCCACCAGCACCATGCATTCGGGCTCCTACGAGCAGTACTTC
D: NA; J: TRBJ2-1; size: NA; V: TRBV5-1; CDR3: CASSGRGSYNEQFF; DNA: TGCGCCAGCTCGGGCAGGGGATCCTACAATGAGCAGTTCTTC
D: NA; J: TRBJ2-7; size: many; V: TRBV6-1; CDR3: CASRRAPDLSYEQYF; DNA: TGTGCCAGCAGGAGGGCCCCGGACCTCTCCTACGAGCAGTACTTC
D: NA; J: TRBJ1-1; size: many; V: TRBV6-6; CDR3: CASSYSMNTEAFF; DNA: TGTGCCAGCAGTTACTCTATGAACACTGAAGCTTTCTTT
D: TRBD1; J: TRBJ1-2; size: few; V: TRBV9; CDR3: CASSVAEGTGAGYTF; DNA: TGTGCCAGCAGCGTAGCTGAGGGGACAGGGGCTGGCTACACCTTC